The clone carrying this T cell receptor beta chain was picked up a small number of times. Its antigen is not known. The data were taken from a study of CD8 T cells in ankylosing spondylitis. Study-wide points: Blood from ankylosing spondylitis patients appeared to carry a characteristic roughly eight-variant TCR beta motif.

J lost 3 bases, V lost 7 bases, and 5 bases had no gene match. The CDR3 runs 14 residues. Germline loops: CDR1 LGHNT, CDR2 FRNRAP. 5'-RACE, quantitative and with molecular barcodes, yielded the TCR beta libraries. MiXCR, applied by TCRdb to the 5' RACE reads, yields one record per CDR3 protein. Of about 33,000 distinct CDR3 sequences in the sample, approximately 11% are singletons; the top ten hold 20% to 25%. The clonotype was recovered from a male donor with ankylosing spondylitis. The source material was synovial fluid, either unsorted or a sorted T cell fraction (not recorded which). The V and J genes are TRBV12-5 and TRBJ2-3; 9 nucleotides agree with TRBD2. CDR3 region: CASAGLAGTDTQYF. In DNA form, the CDR3 reads TGTGCTAGTGCTGGGCTAGCGGGAACAGATACGCAGTATTTT.